The sequence of this T cell receptor beta chain was determined in a study of T cell repertoires in cytomegalovirus infection (dated 2019 in TCRdb). Background on the whole study: Donor HLA type was relevant to the analysis, because carriage of CMV infection together with the matching HLA type was indicated by public TCR beta signatures. The full study reports these points: In both this cohort and an independent cohort of over 350 donors, the cumulative frequency of public TCR beta family members distinguished carriers of CMV infection plus the relevant HLA type. The ex vivo response was dominated by HLA-C-restricted CMV-specific TCR beta clonotypes, which also provided the single most frequent clonotype in two of eight donors.

This clonotype has just a few counts. The target of this receptor is not known. The sample holds no much larger clone one base away, and base qualities are not on file. Sequencing took place on an Illumina HiSeq 1500. The raw public data were reprocessed by TCRdb itself: fastp quality trimming at Q25, MiXCR clonotype calling, in-frame beta chains only. Here each entry gathers all rows of one CDR3 protein and keeps the most common genes and DNA. Present in this sample are under 200,000 distinct CDR3 sequences, roughly 9.8% of which were seen just once. Approximately 4.2% of the sample is in the top ten clones. The germline V end is reduced by 2 bases and the J end by 1 base; junction bases left unmatched: 8. The germline V gene (reference sequence) gives CDR1 as DFQATT and CDR2 as SNEGSKA. The CDR3 covers 16 residues, taking in both the cysteine and the phenylalanine. Of the read, only the CDR3 DNA is kept; its 48 bases are in frame from base 1.

Source material: PBMCs. Recombination connected TRBV20-1 to TRBJ2-7, and 10 junction bases match TRBD2. The TCR originated in a human donor in good health (CMV status not recorded). Some clones in this sample may be carry-over from other donors' samples. CDR3 region: CSARQPSGRMSYEQYF. Read as DNA, the sequence is TGCAGTGCTAGACAACCTAGCGGGAGAATGTCCTACGAGCAGTACTTC.